The T cell receptor beta chain under discussion was sequenced for a study of cytomegalovirus exposure and HLA in healthy donors. Germline CDR1 and CDR2: SQVTM and ANQGSEA. V dropped 5 bases and J dropped 1; count of bases not matched to a gene: 3. The CDR3 runs to 14 residues. Study findings and constraints: Highest at DRB1 and lowest at HLA-C, TCR association rates differed among HLA loci in a later analysis. Prior analysis indicated that the majority of TCR beta V segments exhibited productivity approximately 87% or approximately 30% of the time.

Both 60 Vbeta primers and 13 Jbeta primers went into the PCR. Sequenced by immunoSEQ multiplex PCR; TCRdb stores in-frame clones only, minus some. In the table there are approximately 150,000 clones, roughly 80% of which are singletons. Points on this clone: Its antigen remains unidentified.

The TCR was taken from a boy aged 2 to 10 in good health and CMV-seronegative. Material: PBMCs. The rearrangement links TRBV29-1 to TRBJ1-4; 8 nucleotides match TRBD1. As DNA, the CDR3 is TGCAGCGTTACCGACAGGGGAACTAATGAAAAACTGTTTTTT. Protein product: CSVTDRGTNEKLFF.